The clone carrying this T cell receptor beta chain was seen only a few times. What it binds is not known. This specimen comes from a study of cytomegalovirus exposure and HLA in healthy donors. Study context: In an early release, HLA-typed donors contributed 75 million to 85 million unique TCR sequences. Whole-study results and caveats: V- and J-gene trimming in TCR beta was tied to a missense DCLRE1C variant by an analysis performed later.

Primers for the PCR totalled 60 Vbeta and 13 Jbeta. Method: immunoSEQ multiplex PCR; TCRdb's copy keeps in-frame clones and lacks some. The table includes about 150,000 clones, more than 70% detected once. Trimming shortened V by 5 bases and J by 0 bases, and 9 bases separated the two germline ends. The CDR3 is made up of 14 amino acids. Germline lookup yields CDR1 MNHEY and CDR2 SVGAGI. The specimen was PBMCs. V is TRBV6-5 and J is TRBJ2-3, with TRBD1 as a possible D gene (6 bases). The clonotype comes from a woman between 35 and 50 years old in good health and CMV-seropositive. The CDR3 sequence: CASSDDRSTDTQYF. Written as DNA, the CDR3 is TGTGCCAGCAGTGACGACAGGAGCACAGATACGCAGTATTTT.